This T cell receptor beta chain derives from a study of OX40 agonist ivuxolimab in advanced cancers. In the study overall: The eligibility criteria allowed prior anti-PD-1, anti-PD-L1 or anti-CTLA-4 therapy, and 30% to 45% had some. Study-level results: The study found that CD8+ T cells averaged more expanded clones than CD4+. The expanded peripheral T cells' antigen specificity was not determined.

This CDR3 has 16 amino acids. V lost 5 bases, J lost 0 bases, and 8 bases stayed unmatched. Germline CDR1 and CDR2: MDHEN and SYDVKM. Blood draws occurred at baseline, cycle 4 day 1, and cycle 7 day 1. The repertoire was sequenced with immunoSEQ multiplex PCR; TCRdb's copy has only in-frame clones and lacks some. The sample includes tens of thousands of clones, around 89% of them seen just once. Of note for this clone: The antigen remains undetermined.

The V and J genes are TRBV28 and TRBJ2-3, with TRBD2 identical over 7 bases. The material was CD4+ or CD8+ T cells sorted from blood, obtained in a trial of the OX40 agonist ivuxolimab. This clonotype was obtained from an adult with an advanced solid tumor such as melanoma, head and neck, liver or kidney cancer. The CDR3 reads CASSLFSGSSTDTQYF. Written as DNA, the CDR3 is TGTGCCAGCAGTCTCTTTAGCGGGTCTAGCACAGATACGCAGTATTTT.